One sample yielded the 17 T cell receptor beta chains listed below, sequenced in a study of blood T cell repertoires in COVID-19. The method was immunoSEQ multiplex PCR; TCRdb's version includes in-frame clones alone and lacks a portion of them. The top ten hold 9.5% to 15% of the sample, which has fewer than 110,000 clones, roughly 84% seen once. The sample comprised peripheral blood. These receptors came from a human donor in a cohort sampled during active COVID-19.

This clone appeared a few times. The rearrangement uses TRBV5-1 and TRBJ2-3; tentatively, D is TRBD2 (5 bases). This CDR3 comprises 16 residues. The V and J ends lost 3 bases and 3 bases respectively, with 17 bases between them. Germline V gives CDR1 SGHRS, CDR2 YFSETQ. CDR3 in DNA: TGCGCCAGCAGCTACCGCGGCGGGCTCCTTACAGATACGCAGTATTTT. Amino acid sequence: CASSYRGGLLTDTQYF. Based on the CDR3 plus reference TRBV5-1 and TRBJ2-3, the full variable domain is KAGVTQTPRYLIKTRGQQVTLSCSPISGHRSVSWYQQTPGQGLQFLFEYFSETQRNKGNFPGRFSGRQFSNSRSEMNVSTLELGDSALYLCASSYRGGLLTDTQYFGPGTRLTVL.

The genes are TRBV7-2 and TRBJ2-3; 14 positions match TRBD2. Germline V gives CDR1 SGHTA, CDR2 FQGNSA. The CDR3 covers 19 residues. J was trimmed by 6 bases and V by 2 bases; bases with no gene match: 13. The CDR3 bases are TGTGCCAGCAGCTTAAGGTTTCGACTAGCGGGGGGGCCTCGGGATACGCAGTATTTT. Translating gives CASSLRFRLAGGPRDTQYF.

The V gene is TRBV2, the J gene TRBJ2-7, with 9 positions matching TRBD2. The V gene end was trimmed by 2 bases and the J gene end by 1 base; junction bases not matched to a gene: 3. The CDR3 spans 15 residues. Germline assignment: CDR1 SNHLY and CDR2 FYNNEI. CDR3 in DNA: TGTGCCAGCAGTGAACAGCTAGCGGGGTCCTACGAGCAGTACTTC. Encoded protein: CASSEQLAGSYEQYF.

The chain couples TRBV5-5 to TRBJ1-2; 7 positions agree with TRBD1. CDR3 length: 13 amino acids. Germline V gene lookup returns CDR1 SGHKS and CDR2 YYEKEE (reference sequence). J lost 3 bases, V lost 4 bases, and 3 bases had no gene match. The CDR3 sequence is CASSQQGYYGYTF. DNA of the CDR3: TGTGCCAGCAGCCAACAGGGGTACTATGGCTACACCTTC. Drawing the rest from reference TRBV5-5 and TRBJ1-2, the complete variable domain is DAGVTQSPTHLIKTRGQQVTLRCSPISGHKSVSWYQQVLGQGPQFIFQYYEKEERGRGNFPDRFSARQFPNYSSELNVNALLLGDSALYLCASSQQGYYGYTFGSGTRLTVV.

V usage is TRBV6-6 and J usage is TRBJ1-2, with D possibly TRBD1 on 6 matching bases. V was shortened by 0 bases and J by 5 bases, with 13 bases between the two germline ends. From germline, CDR1 is MNHNY and CDR2 SVGAGI (reference sequence). The CDR3 runs to 15 residues. The CDR3 bases are TGTGCCAGCAGTTACTCGGGGGACAAGCTGTATGGCTACACCTTC. It codes for CASSYSGDKLYGYTF.

The chain is built from TRBV10-3 and TRBJ1-2; no clear D. The CDR3 has 14 amino acids. The V and J ends lost 10 bases and 0 bases respectively, with 15 bases between them. Germline V gives CDR1 ENHRY, CDR2 SYGVKD. The CDR3 nucleotides read TGTGCCACCGTCGAGGCTCTCCCTAACTATGGCTACACCTTC. Amino acids: CATVEALPNYGYTF.

The chain links TRBV14 to TRBJ1-1; D unclear. Germline CDR1 SGHDN, CDR2 FVKESK. Trimming left V 4 bases short and J 4 bases short, with 7 bases between. The CDR3 sequence is 12 residues long. In DNA, the CDR3 is TGTGCCAGCAGCCCCGTATTCACTGAAGCTTTCTTT. Translated, it gives CASSPVFTEAFF.

The chain combines TRBV9 with TRBJ2-3; D remains unclear. There are 13 residues in the CDR3. Germline V gives CDR1 SGDLS, CDR2 YYNGEE. V lost 0 bases, J lost 2 bases, and 4 bases lay in between. The CDR3 DNA sequence: TGTGCCAGCAGCGTAGCTCTCACAGATACGCAGTATTTT. Protein: CASSVALTDTQYF.

Only a few counts were recorded for this clone. V is TRBV2 and J is TRBJ1-2; D remains unclear. Germline V gives CDR1 SNHLY, CDR2 FYNNEI. The V and J ends lost 6 bases and 8 bases respectively, with 10 bases between them. The CDR3 has 11 residues. CDR3 amino acids: CASSDLSGYTF. The CDR3 DNA reads TGTGCCAGCAGCGATCTTAGCGGCTACACCTTC.

The CDR3 loop is CASIWSGTPGLFGYTF. CDR3 DNA sequence: TGTGCCAGTATCTGGTCTGGGACTCCGGGCCTGTTTGGCTACACCTTC. The chain has TRBV19 and TRBJ1-2; TRBD1 might be the D (5 bases). Trimming took off 7 bases at V and 7 bases at J, with 25 bases between the two ends. Germline V gene data show CDR1 as LNHDA and CDR2 as SQIVND (reference sequence). This CDR3 has 16 residues.

Note on this clone: The same CDR3 is also encoded by other DNA sequences in this sample. The chain links TRBV7-8 to TRBJ2-5; D ambiguous. V lost 5 bases and J 3 bases, leaving 10 bases between the germline ends. The germline gives CDR1 SGHVS, CDR2 FQNEAQ. This CDR3 is built from 13 residues. DNA for the CDR3: TGTGCCAGCAGCCCCCCCCGGGAAGAGACCCAGTACTTC. The encoded protein is CASSPPREETQYF.

The CDR3, as DNA: TGTGCCAGCGGATACAGGGGGTACTATGGCTACACCTTC. As protein: CASGYRGYYGYTF. V is TRBV7-2 and J is TRBJ1-2; TRBD1 agrees at 8 bases. The CDR3 is made up of 13 amino acids. The germline V gene has CDR1 SGHTA and CDR2 FQGNSA. V dropped 8 bases and J dropped 3; count of bases not matched to a gene: 5.

The chain uses TRBV12-5 and TRBJ2-3; no clear D gene. V was pared by 5 bases and J by 4 bases, with 4 bases between. This CDR3 contains 11 residues. Germline V gives CDR1 LGHNT, CDR2 FRNRAP. The CDR3 spells CASGEADTQYF. The CDR3 DNA follows: TGTGCTAGTGGTGAGGCAGATACGCAGTATTTT.

The genes are TRBV9 and TRBJ2-6; a weak D match, TRBD2 (5 bases). Germline V gene data show CDR1 as SGDLS and CDR2 as YYNGEE. This CDR3 region has 14 residues. The V end lost 4 bases, the J end lost 3 bases, and 8 bases lay between the germline ends. The CDR3 bases are TGTGCCAGCAGCCCAGGAGGTGGGGCCAACGTCCTGACTTTC. This codes for CASSPGGGANVLTF.

This rearrangement joins TRBV19 to TRBJ1-2; the D gene is possibly TRBD1 (5 bases). With 7 bases removed from V and 0 bases from J, the gap between germline ends came to 21 bases. The V gene's germline CDR1 is LNHDA and CDR2 SQIVND (reference sequence). CDR3 length: 17 residues. The CDR3 spells CASTQTPGGVANYGYTF. The CDR3 bases are TGTGCCAGTACTCAAACGCCCGGGGGTGTAGCTAACTATGGCTACACCTTC.

The genes are TRBV6-5 and TRBJ1-4; D is possibly TRBD1 (6 bases). With 6 bases removed from V and 5 bases from J, the gap between germline ends came to 13 bases. Germline V gene data show CDR1 as MNHEY and CDR2 as SVGAGI. CDR3 size: 14 residues. The CDR3 DNA follows: TGTGCCAGCAGGATAACAGGGCGGAATGAAAAACTGTTTTTT. Translation gives CASRITGRNEKLFF.

The chain uses TRBV5-1 and TRBJ2-1, with 8 bases fitting TRBD2. This CDR3 region has 15 residues. CDR1 and CDR2 from the germline V gene are SGHRS and YFSETQ. The ends lost 5 bases at V and 8 bases at J; junction bases unmatched: 12. The CDR3 loop reads CASREAGASRDEQFF. The CDR3 coding sequence is TGCGCCAGCAGGGAAGCGGGGGCGTCAAGAGATGAGCAGTTCTTC.